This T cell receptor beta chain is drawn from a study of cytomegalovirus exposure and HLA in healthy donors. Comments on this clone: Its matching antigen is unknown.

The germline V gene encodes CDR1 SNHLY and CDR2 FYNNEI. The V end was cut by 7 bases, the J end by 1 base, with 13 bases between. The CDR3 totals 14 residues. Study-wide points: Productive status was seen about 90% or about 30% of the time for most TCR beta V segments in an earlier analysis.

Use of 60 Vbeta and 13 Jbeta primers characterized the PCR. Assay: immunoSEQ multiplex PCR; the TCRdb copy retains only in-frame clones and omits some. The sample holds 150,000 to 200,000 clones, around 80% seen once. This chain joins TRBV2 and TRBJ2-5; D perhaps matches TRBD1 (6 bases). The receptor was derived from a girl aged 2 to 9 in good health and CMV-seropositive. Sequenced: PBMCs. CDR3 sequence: CASKPRTAQETQYF. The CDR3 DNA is TGTGCCAGCAAACCGCGGACAGCCCAAGAGACCCAGTACTTC. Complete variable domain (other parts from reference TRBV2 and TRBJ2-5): EPEVTQTPSHQVTQMGQEVILRCVPISNHLYFYWYRQILGQKVEFLVSFYNNEISEKSEIFDDQFSVERPDGSNFTLKIRSTKLEDSAMYFCASKPRTAQETQYFGPGTRLLVL.